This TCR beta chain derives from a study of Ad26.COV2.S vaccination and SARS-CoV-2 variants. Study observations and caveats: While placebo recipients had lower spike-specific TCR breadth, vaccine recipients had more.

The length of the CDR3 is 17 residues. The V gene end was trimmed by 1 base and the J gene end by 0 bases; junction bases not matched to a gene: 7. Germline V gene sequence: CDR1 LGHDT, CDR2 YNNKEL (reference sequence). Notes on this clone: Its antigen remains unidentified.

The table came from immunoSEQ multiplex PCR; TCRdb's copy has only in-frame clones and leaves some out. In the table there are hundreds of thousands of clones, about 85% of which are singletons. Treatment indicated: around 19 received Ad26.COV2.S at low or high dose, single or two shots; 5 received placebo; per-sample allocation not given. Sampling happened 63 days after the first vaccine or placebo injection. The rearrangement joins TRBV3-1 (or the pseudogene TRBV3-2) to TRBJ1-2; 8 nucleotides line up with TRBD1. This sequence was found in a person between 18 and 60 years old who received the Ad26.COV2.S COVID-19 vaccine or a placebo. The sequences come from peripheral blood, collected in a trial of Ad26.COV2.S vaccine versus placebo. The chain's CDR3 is CASSQGGTGGTNYGYTF. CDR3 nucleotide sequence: TGTGCCAGCAGCCAAGGGGGAACAGGGGGGACTAACTATGGCTACACCTTC.